These 2 T cell receptor beta chains were sequenced from one sample in a study of identical twins. From the 5' RACE reads, TCRdb called clonotypes with MiXCR, one entry per CDR3 protein. The sample includes approximately 220,000 distinct CDR3 sequences, around 6.8% of them seen just once. These same records also appear under a second study, on yellow fever vaccine responses in identical twins.

Material: memory (CD45RO+) T cells sorted from blood. All receptors come from a woman under 30 in good health.

The V and J genes are TRBV7-8 and TRBJ2-7; tentative D call: TRBD1 (5 bases). V gave up 2 bases and J gave up 5 bases, with 7 bases separating them. The germline V gene encodes CDR1 SGHVS and CDR2 FQNEAQ. The CDR3 consists of 12 residues. For the CDR3, the DNA is TGTGCCAGCAGCTTACAGGGCCACGAGCAGTACTTC. Amino acid sequence: CASSLQGHEQYF.

The chain has TRBV5-1 and TRBJ2-7; 8 bases agree with TRBD2. The V segment lost 4 bases and the J segment 4 bases; nucleotides outside the gene matches: 7. The CDR3 has 14 amino acids. Germline-derived CDR1 and CDR2 are SGHRS and YFSETQ. The CDR3 coding sequence is TGCGCCAGCAGCCCTATAGCGGGATCATACGAGCAGTACTTC. As protein: CASSPIAGSYEQYF.